This T cell receptor (beta chain) emerged from a study of blood T cell repertoires in COVID-19. For the study at large: PBMCs, B-cell-depleted T cells, or T cells provided the cDNA or gDNA that made up the material.

Profiling relied on immunoSEQ multiplex PCR, and the TCRdb table lists in-frame clones only, not all of them. Of around 300,000 clones in the sample, 90% are singletons; the top ten hold around 3.5%. The V end was cut by 2 bases, the J end by 9 bases, with 11 bases between. Germline CDR1 reads LNHDA; CDR2 reads SQIVND (reference sequence). CDR3 length: 14 amino acids. The rearrangement joins TRBV19 to TRBJ1-6; D ambiguous. This receptor was identified in a woman between 40 and 50 years old with acute or convalescent COVID-19. Source material: peripheral blood. CDR3 DNA sequence: TGTGCCAGTAGTATACGAGGGCTCTCTTCACCCCTCCACTTT. It yields the protein CASSIRGLSSPLHF.